The 16 T cell receptor beta chains presented below share a single source sample, sequenced in a study of blood T cell repertoires in COVID-19. Generated by immunoSEQ multiplex PCR, the TCRdb table keeps only in-frame clones and is missing some. The data contain fewer than 100,000 clones, 91% of them singletons. The sequenced material came from peripheral blood. Receptors were obtained from a woman aged 45 to 65 in a cohort sampled during active COVID-19.

This clone was detected only once. This chain uses TRBV3-1 (or the pseudogene TRBV3-2) with TRBJ2-1, with D possibly being TRBD1 (5 bases). This CDR3 comprises 12 residues. The germline V and J ends were trimmed by 4 bases and 7 bases, with 8 bases remaining between them. Germline V lookup: CDR1 LGHDT, CDR2 YNNKEL (reference sequence). CDR3 residues: CASSLQGNEQFF. CDR3 in DNA: TGTGCCAGCAGCCTTCAGGGTAATGAGCAGTTCTTC.

This chain joins TRBV10-2 and TRBJ1-2, with 8 nucleotides matching TRBD1. CDR1 and CDR2 (germline): WSHSY, SAAADI. J lost 2 bases, V lost 8 bases, and 7 bases had no gene match. This CDR3 has 14 amino acids. The CDR3 loop is CASSKDRVNYGYTF. CDR3 nucleotides: TGCGCCAGCTCGAAGGACAGGGTCAACTATGGCTACACCTTC.

The rearrangement links TRBV19 to TRBJ1-2; 7 nucleotides align to TRBD1. CDR1 is LNHDA, CDR2 SQIVND, per germline (reference sequence). The CDR3 loop spans 15 amino acids. Trimming took 7 bases from V and 4 from J; bases not matched to a gene: 12. In nucleotides, the CDR3 is TGTGCCAGTACCCCAGACAGGGATCGGCCCTATGGCTACACCTTC. Its translation: CASTPDRDRPYGYTF.

This chain uses TRBV18 with TRBJ1-1, with 7 positions matching TRBD1. The CDR3 totals 14 residues. The J segment lost 0 bases and the V segment lost 4 bases, leaving 2 bases of the junction unmatched. Germline lookup yields CDR1 KGHSH and CDR2 LQKENI. The CDR3: CASSRDRVNTEAFF. In DNA, the CDR3 is TGTGCCAGCTCACGAGACAGGGTGAACACTGAAGCTTTCTTT.

The rearrangement links TRBV2 to TRBJ1-2; D may be TRBD1 (5 bases). The CDR3 runs 13 residues. Trimming shortened V by 3 bases and J by 8 bases, and 13 bases separated the two germline ends. CDR1 and CDR2 from the germline V gene are SNHLY and FYNNEI. The DNA of the CDR3 is TGTGCCAGCAGTGAGGGGGGAAGCTGGGGCTACACCTTC. It is translated as CASSEGGSWGYTF.

The chain carries TRBV5-1 and TRBJ1-2; 9 nucleotides agree with TRBD1. CDR1 and CDR2 from the germline V gene are SGHRS and YFSETQ. This CDR3 spans 15 amino acids. V trimming: 0 bases; J trimming: 5 bases; junction bases outside the gene matches: 5. The CDR3 DNA is TGCGCCAGCAGCTTGGGGGACAGGGAAAATTATGGCTACACCTTC. It specifies CASSLGDRENYGYTF.

This rearrangement joins TRBV9 to TRBJ2-5, with TRBD1 matching over 12 bases. Unmatched junction bases numbered 9, after V lost 1 base and J lost 5 bases. Germline V gives CDR1 SGDLS, CDR2 YYNGEE. The CDR3 loop spans 17 amino acids. The CDR3 loop reads CASSVSPGTGGKETQYF. DNA of the CDR3: TGTGCCAGCAGCGTAAGTCCCGGGACAGGGGGCAAGGAGACCCAGTACTTC.

The J gene is TRBJ1-1, the V gene TRBV18; D is uncertain. The germline gives CDR1 KGHSH, CDR2 LQKENI. The CDR3 consists of 15 residues. Trimming left V 2 bases short and J 5 bases short, with 15 bases between. The CDR3 sequence is CASSPKEGPRTEAFF. CDR3 bases: TGTGCCAGCTCACCAAAAGAGGGTCCACGGACTGAAGCTTTCTTT. The complete variable domain, with remaining parts taken from reference TRBV18 and TRBJ1-1, reads NAGVMQNPRHLVRRRGQEARLRCSPMKGHSHVYWYRQLPEEGLKFMVYLQKENIIDESGMPKERFSAEFPKEGPSILRIQQVVRGDSAAYFCASSPKEGPRTEAFFGQGTRLTVV.

J is TRBJ2-2 and V is TRBV4-2; D is uncertain. Trimming left V 2 bases short and J 6 bases short, with 10 bases between. Germline-derived CDR1 and CDR2 are LGHNA and YNFKEQ. The length of the CDR3 is 14 residues. CDR3 DNA: TGTGCCAGCAGCCAATATGAGGTCCCCGGGGAGCTGTTTTTT. Encoded protein: CASSQYEVPGELFF.

CDR3 protein: CASRDRGGTDTQYF. The CDR3 nucleotides are TGTGCCAGCAGGGACAGGGGTGGCACAGATACGCAGTATTTT. This chain joins TRBV19 and TRBJ2-3, with 10 bases lining up with TRBD1. Germline trimming cut 9 bases from V and 1 base from J; bases unmatched to any gene: 4. CDR1 and CDR2 from the germline V gene are LNHDA and SQIVND (reference sequence). This CDR3 comprises 14 residues.

V gene TRBV6-5 combines with J gene TRBJ1-6, with D possibly TRBD1 on 6 matching bases. The CDR3 has 13 residues. Per the germline V gene, CDR1 is MNHEY and CDR2 is SVGAGI. V lost 10 bases to trimming and J lost 10 bases, with 17 bases between them. This chain's CDR3 is CAILAGAGSPLHF. The CDR3 DNA is TGTGCCATCTTGGCGGGGGCTGGCTCACCCCTCCACTTT.

This chain connects TRBV5-1 to TRBJ2-5; 7 bases match TRBD2. The CDR3 is 13 amino acids. V trimming: 2 bases; J trimming: 5 bases; junction bases outside the gene matches: 3. CDR1 is SGHRS and CDR2 is YFSETQ in the germline V gene. The DNA of the CDR3 is TGCGCCAGCAGCTTCCTGGGAGGGGAGACCCAGTACTTC. Residues: CASSFLGGETQYF.

The chain combines TRBV5-4 with TRBJ2-7, with D uncertain. This CDR3 region has 12 residues. Trimming took 2 bases from V and 6 from J, leaving 9 bases between them. Germline CDR1 reads SGHNT; CDR2 reads YYREEE (reference sequence). The CDR3 DNA reads as TGTGCCAGCAGCTTTTTTCCATCCGAGCAGTACTTC. Protein: CASSFFPSEQYF.

The chain couples TRBV12-5 to TRBJ2-3; D gene uncertain. This CDR3 is built from 11 residues. V lost 9 bases to trimming and J lost 2 bases, with 6 bases between them. Germline lookup yields CDR1 LGHNT and CDR2 FRNRAP. The CDR3 DNA follows: TGTGCTAGCTCTATCACAGATACGCAGTATTTT. Protein product: CASSITDTQYF.

The chain uses TRBV15 and TRBJ2-7; D is undetermined. Germline CDR1 is LNHNV and CDR2 is YYDKDF (reference sequence). V lost 1 base and J 2 bases, leaving 6 bases between the germline ends. The CDR3 totals 13 residues. CDR3 loop: CATSRGHTYEQYF. CDR3 DNA: TGTGCCACCAGCAGAGGACATACCTACGAGCAGTACTTC. Looking up the rest from reference TRBV15 and TRBJ2-7 gives the full variable domain: DAMVIQNPRYQVTQFGKPVTLSCSQTLNHNVMYWYQQKSSQAPKLLFHYYDKDFNNEADTPDNFQSRRPNTSFCFLDIRSPGLGDTAMYLCATSRGHTYEQYFGPGTRLTVT.

V is TRBV28 and J is TRBJ2-7, with no clear D. The CDR3 totals 12 residues. Between the trimmed V and J ends, which lost 5 bases and 3 bases, there was a span of 8 bases. Germline CDR1 MDHEN, CDR2 SYDVKM. This CDR3 reads CASSRSYYEQYF. The CDR3 coding sequence is TGTGCCAGCAGTCGTTCCTACTACGAGCAGTACTTC.